The T cell receptor beta chain under discussion was sequenced for a study of glioma-infiltrating T cells. The CDR3 has 15 amino acids. The germline V gene has CDR1 SGHAT and CDR2 FQNNGV. Between the trimmed V and J ends, which lost 8 bases and 7 bases, there was a span of 18 bases. About this clonotype itself: Its antigen is not identified.

Study-level points and caveats: Tissue-blood divergence was below expectation in non-neoplastic patients, above in gliomas. Tissue and blood shared very few CDR3 sequences.

Amplification of TCR alpha and beta CDR3 regions from RNA used iRepertoire nested multiplex PCR. Input was roughly 100-450 ng of tissue mRNA or PBMC total RNA. TCRdb processed the multiplex PCR reads anew with MiXCR; each CDR3 protein has one entry. The sample has 100,000 to 150,000 distinct CDR3 sequences, approximately 24% seen once. The chain recombines TRBV11-2 with TRBJ1-6, with D perhaps matching TRBD1 (5 bases). The sequence came from a human donor with low-grade glioma or glioblastoma, undergoing nonglioma brain surgery, or in good health (not recorded which). The sequenced sample was glioma tissue, nonneoplastic brain tissue, or PBMCs (not recorded which). Here the CDR3 reads CASGTQGRGNSPLHF. Written as DNA, the CDR3 is TGTGCCAGCGGCACCCAGGGTAGGGGAAATTCACCCCTCCACTTT.